Ten or more counts support the clone carrying this T cell receptor beta chain. The data originate from a study of T cells in Graves' hyperthyroidism and ophthalmopathy. Germline CDR1 MDHEN, CDR2 SYDVKM. The CDR3 length is 15 residues. V dropped 7 bases and J dropped 6; count of bases not matched to a gene: 7. There were TCR beta CDR3 regions amplified from RNA transcripts. In the first-round RT-PCR of the TCR CDR3, the HTBI primer set was used. TCRdb re-derived calls from the multiplex PCR reads in MiXCR, one entry per CDR3 protein. The data show 700,000 or so distinct CDR3 sequences, 14% seen once. Disease lasting under 3 months, a NOSPECS grade of at least 4, and a Clinical Activity Score of at least 3 were features of the ophthalmopathy patients. Diagnoses were established using clinical symptoms, serum thyroxine and TRAb, thyroid ultrasound and orbital computed tomography. Each 10 ml fresh peripheral blood draw supplied the PBMCs.

The sequence derives from a woman aged 45-59 years with Graves' ophthalmopathy. Material: blood. The chain carries TRBV28 and TRBJ2-1, with TRBD2 matching 12 bases. CDR3: CASKSSGRAVNEQFF. The CDR3 DNA is TGTGCCAGCAAGTCTAGCGGGAGGGCAGTCAATGAGCAGTTCTTC. Variable domain in full (rest from reference TRBV28 and TRBJ2-1): DVKVTQSSRYLVKRTGEKVFLECVQDMDHENMFWYRQDPGLGLRLIYFSYDVKMKEKGDIPEGYSVSREKKERFSLILESASTNQTSMYLCASKSSGRAVNEQFFGPGTRLTVL.